The T cell receptor beta chain under discussion was sequenced for a study of blood T cell repertoires in COVID-19. Original processing methods: Estimation of nucleated cell counts was performed using reference gene primer amplification. Profiled with immunoSEQ multiplex PCR; TCRdb holds only in-frame clones, not every one. V, J and clone size derive from that table, while D and trimming were established from the DNA sequence. The table lists about 210,000 clones, 80% to 90% of them singletons, with about 2.3% in the top ten. The germline V gene has CDR1 SGHRS and CDR2 YFSETQ. The CDR3 runs 16 residues. Trimming cost V 3 bases and J 5 bases; bases outside gene matches: 12.

The origin of this receptor is a middle-aged woman with active or convalescent COVID-19. Sequenced sample: peripheral blood. J is TRBJ2-5 and V is TRBV5-1; 8 bases are shared with TRBD1. Here the CDR3 reads CASSWPADRGRETQYF. The DNA of the CDR3 is TGCGCCAGCAGCTGGCCCGCCGACAGGGGTAGGGAGACCCAGTACTTC.